This T cell receptor beta chain emerged from a study of cytomegalovirus exposure and HLA in healthy donors. Turning to this clone: Its antigen is as yet unknown.

PCR was performed using 60 Vbeta and 13 Jbeta primers. The protocol was immunoSEQ multiplex PCR, while the TCRdb copy is restricted to in-frame clones and leaves out a portion. The table includes about 210,000 clones, around four fifths detected once. Regarding the study as a whole: Accurate prediction of HLA-A and HLA-B alleles (for most subjects) was reportedly achieved from TCR beta sequences. Links to common viral pathogens appeared, in a later analysis, for several of the most significant clusters.

This clonotype was obtained from a woman in her forties or fifties in good health and CMV-seropositive. Sequenced input: PBMCs.

CDR3 sequence (DNA): TGCGCCAGCAGCAGCCGACTGGGGACAGGGGAGACCCAGTACTTC. It translates to CASSSRLGTGETQYF. The chain uses TRBV5-1 and TRBJ2-5, with 9 bases matching TRBD1. The V gene's germline CDR1 is SGHRS and CDR2 YFSETQ. CDR3 length equals 15 residues. J lost 5 bases, V lost 4 bases, and 9 bases had no gene match.